The 25 T cell receptor beta chains below come from one sample, sequenced in a study of cytomegalovirus exposure and HLA in healthy donors (dated by TCRdb to 2016 to 2017). The method was the immunoSEQ multiplex PCR assay. In its TCRdb copy, this immuneACCESS table keeps in-frame sequences only and misses some clones. Where compared with another copy, unresolved V genes explain less than half of these, and the others have no known cause. In this sample the table shows about 160,000 clones, roughly 86% of which occur a single time. 4.2% of the sample is taken by the ten largest. Sequenced sample: PBMCs. The receptor set was obtained from a man aged 18-30 years in good health and CMV-seropositive.

V usage is TRBV5-1 and J usage is TRBJ1-4; D gene uncertain. V lost 1 base and J lost 6, with 10 bases in between. The CDR3 sequence is 14 residues long. Germline CDR1 reads SGHRS; CDR2 reads YFSETQ. The CDR3 nucleotides are TGCGCCAGCAGCTTGTCGGGGTTGTATGAAAAACTGTTTTTT. This translates into CASSLSGLYEKLFF.

This chain links TRBV5-1 with TRBJ1-2; 7 bases fit TRBD1. The CDR3 runs to 13 residues. Germline loops: CDR1 SGHRS, CDR2 YFSETQ. Unmatched junction bases numbered 8, after V lost 4 bases and J lost 8 bases. The CDR3 sequence: CASSPGTETGYTF. DNA of the CDR3: TGCGCCAGCAGCCCGGGGACAGAGACGGGCTACACCTTC.

This chain links TRBV5-1 with TRBJ2-7, with a tentative D call TRBD1 (5 bases). The CDR3 contains 14 residues. Germline V CDR1 and CDR2: SGHRS, YFSETQ. The V end was cut by 7 bases, the J end by 3 bases, with 17 bases between. The CDR3 loop is CASALQGGVYEQYF. The CDR3 DNA sequence: TGCGCCAGCGCCCTTCAGGGCGGCGTCTACGAGCAGTACTTC.

This chain joins TRBV7-2 and TRBJ2-5; perhaps TRBD1 as D (6 bases). The CDR3 covers 14 residues. Deletions cut 0 bases from V and 2 bases from J, with 7 bases between. Germline lookup yields CDR1 SGHTA and CDR2 FQGNSA. CDR3 residues: CASSLADRQETQYF. The CDR3 bases are TGTGCCAGCAGCTTAGCGGACAGACAAGAGACCCAGTACTTC.

The chain employs TRBV19 and TRBJ2-1; TRBD1 matches 8 bases. Trimming took 4 bases from V and 4 from J; bases not matched to a gene: 3. Germline V gene sequence: CDR1 LNHDA, CDR2 SQIVND (reference sequence). The CDR3 extends over 14 amino acids. For the CDR3, the DNA is TGTGCCAGTAGTACAGGGGGCGTTTACAATGAGCAGTTCTTC. Translation gives CASSTGGVYNEQFF.

V and J are TRBV7-3 and TRBJ1-2; the match to TRBD1 covers 12 bases. Losses at the gene ends were 5 bases for V and 6 bases for J; bases not matched to a gene: 7. The CDR3 spans 15 residues. In germline, CDR1 is SGHTA, CDR2 FQGTGA. This chain's CDR3 is CASSPGTGGINGYTF. The DNA of the CDR3 is TGTGCCAGCAGCCCCGGGACAGGGGGCATCAATGGCTACACCTTC.

The chain joins TRBV9 to TRBJ2-1; 8 bases align to TRBD1. Trimming cost V 1 base and J 4 bases; bases outside gene matches: 7. This CDR3 region has 16 residues. From germline, CDR1 is SGDLS and CDR2 YYNGEE. Written as DNA, the CDR3 is TGTGCCAGCAGCGTAACTCCAGGGGGCCCTTACAATGAGCAGTTCTTC. Translating it yields CASSVTPGGPYNEQFF.

This clone occurred once. The chain carries TRBV28 and TRBJ1-2; D possibly corresponds to TRBD1 (5 bases). With 2 bases removed from V and 6 bases from J, the gap between germline ends came to 16 bases. This CDR3 contains 15 residues. Germline lookup yields CDR1 MDHEN and CDR2 SYDVKM. CDR3 region: CASSLDTGANNGYTF. CDR3 nucleotides: TGTGCCAGCAGTTTAGATACTGGGGCCAACAATGGCTACACCTTC.

The J gene is TRBJ2-3, the V gene TRBV5-1; no clear D gene. The CDR3 has 14 amino acids. Between the trimmed V and J ends, which lost 0 bases and 0 bases, there was a span of 5 bases. The germline V gene encodes CDR1 SGHRS and CDR2 YFSETQ. The CDR3 DNA follows: TGCGCCAGCAGCTTGGCAATTAGCACAGATACGCAGTATTTT. Translating gives CASSLAISTDTQYF.

The genes are TRBV10-3 and TRBJ2-3; possibly TRBD2 for D (6 bases). CDR3 length equals 15 residues. V was cut by 4 bases and J by 1 base, with 12 bases left in between. Germline-derived CDR1 and CDR2 are ENHRY and SYGVKD. CDR3: CAISAGTGGTDTQYF. The CDR3 DNA follows: TGTGCCATCAGTGCCGGGACTGGCGGCACAGATACGCAGTATTTT.

This sequence joins TRBV6-1 and TRBJ1-1; TRBD1 is a possible D gene (6 bases). Germline V gene lookup returns CDR1 MNHNS and CDR2 SASEGT. The CDR3 is 15 residues long. The ends were cut back, 3 bases at V and 1 base at J, with 12 bases in the middle. CDR3 sequence reads: CASSERNRENTEAFF. CDR3 coding DNA: TGTGCCAGCAGTGAGAGAAACAGGGAGAACACTGAAGCTTTCTTT.

The chain joins TRBV18 to TRBJ1-2; 7 nucleotides line up with TRBD1. V lost 0 bases to trimming and J lost 8 bases; unmatched junction nucleotides: 12. CDR1 and CDR2 from the germline V gene are KGHSH and LQKENI. This CDR3 is 16 amino acids long. The CDR3 coding sequence is TGTGCCAGCTCACCACCGGGAGATGACAGGGTAGGAGGCTACACCTTC. It translates to CASSPPGDDRVGGYTF. Looking up the rest from reference TRBV18 and TRBJ1-2 gives the full variable domain: NAGVMQNPRHLVRRRGQEARLRCSPMKGHSHVYWYRQLPEEGLKFMVYLQKENIIDESGMPKERFSAEFPKEGPSILRIQQVVRGDSAAYFCASSPPGDDRVGGYTFGSGTRLTVV.

The chain employs TRBV10-1 and TRBJ1-2; TRBD1 might be the D (6 bases). Germline V gene data show CDR1 as WNHNN and CDR2 as SYGVQD (reference sequence). V dropped 8 bases and J dropped 4 bases, with 26 bases sitting between them. This CDR3 has 17 amino acids. The CDR3 region is CASAGLNLDRRGYGYTF. In DNA form, the CDR3 reads TGCGCCAGCGCGGGCTTAAACTTGGACAGACGGGGCTATGGCTACACCTTC.

CDR3 region: CASSSRREGVTEAFF. For the CDR3, the DNA is TGTGCCAGCAGCTCCCGCAGGGAGGGTGTGACTGAAGCTTTCTTT. The chain combines TRBV7-2 with TRBJ1-1, with D possibly matching TRBD1 (5 bases). Looked up from germline, CDR1 is SGHTA and CDR2 is FQGNSA. Trimming cost V 4 bases and J 5 bases, with 17 bases left between them. The CDR3 length is 15 residues.

This sequence joins TRBV5-1 and TRBJ2-1; D remains ambiguous. The CDR3 is made up of 14 amino acids. With 0 bases removed from V and 7 bases from J, the gap between germline ends came to 11 bases. Germline lookup yields CDR1 SGHRS and CDR2 YFSETQ. CDR3 loop: CASSLDSLANEQFF. Here the CDR3 DNA reads TGCGCCAGCAGCTTGGACTCACTCGCGAATGAGCAGTTCTTC.

The gene calls are TRBV11-3 and TRBJ2-7, with 10 bases lining up with TRBD1. The CDR3 contains 15 residues. V lost 3 bases and J lost 3; bases outside the gene matches: 5. CDR1 is SGHNT, CDR2 YENEEA, per germline. CDR3 DNA: TGTGCCAGCAGCTTCCGGACAGGGGGGTTCTACGAGCAGTACTTC. Encoded protein: CASSFRTGGFYEQYF.

The chain has TRBV6-6 and TRBJ2-2; D remains ambiguous. The germline V gene has CDR1 MNHNY and CDR2 SVGAGI (reference sequence). The CDR3 consists of 16 residues. Deletions cut 0 bases from V and 7 bases from J, with 15 bases between. The CDR3 protein is CASSYSSSRVVGELFF. The CDR3, as DNA: TGTGCCAGCAGTTACTCTTCCTCTCGGGTTGTCGGGGAGCTGTTTTTT.

The gene calls are TRBV5-4 and TRBJ2-4; D ambiguous. V was cut by 2 bases and J by 10 bases, with 4 bases left in between. The germline V gene has CDR1 SGHNT and CDR2 YYREEE (reference sequence). The CDR3 sequence is 10 residues long. The CDR3, as DNA: TGTGCCAGCAGCTTCCATATTCAGTACTTC. Protein: CASSFHIQYF.

V gene TRBV5-1 combines with J gene TRBJ2-1, with D perhaps TRBD1 (6 bases). The V gene's germline CDR1 is SGHRS and CDR2 YFSETQ. This CDR3 spans 13 amino acids. V dropped 3 bases and J dropped 9 bases, with 13 bases sitting between them. The DNA for the CDR3 is TGCGCCAGCAGCTGGGGCAGGGGTGGTGAGCAGTTCTTC. Amino acids: CASSWGRGGEQFF.

This clone was picked up one time. The chain carries TRBV7-9 and TRBJ2-1; 9 nucleotides match TRBD1. CDR3 size: 15 residues. Losses at the gene ends were 7 bases for V and 9 bases for J; bases not matched to a gene: 13. Germline loops: CDR1 SEHNR, CDR2 FQNEAQ (reference sequence). CDR3: CASTLRDREVGEQFF. The CDR3 DNA sequence: TGTGCCAGCACCTTGAGGGACAGGGAGGTAGGTGAGCAGTTCTTC.

V gene TRBV7-8 combines with J gene TRBJ2-7; TRBD2 matches at 9 bases. After removal of 1 base from V and 2 bases from J, the junction contained 0 bases not matched to a gene. From germline, CDR1 is SGHVS and CDR2 FQNEAQ. The CDR3 spans 14 residues. Written as DNA, the CDR3 is TGTGCCAGCAGCTTAGGACTAGCGGCCTACGAGCAGTACTTC. Its translation is CASSLGLAAYEQYF.

The chain uses TRBV19 and TRBJ2-1; 13 bases fit TRBD2. CDR1 and CDR2 from the germline V gene are LNHDA and SQIVND (reference sequence). The trim removed 8 bases at V and 8 bases at J, leaving 3 bases unmatched. The length of the CDR3 is 13 residues. The CDR3 loop is CASWTSGSHEQFF. CDR3 bases: TGTGCCAGTTGGACTAGCGGGAGTCATGAGCAGTTCTTC.

The rearrangement links TRBV6-5 to TRBJ1-2, with D hard to call. The CDR3 is 15 amino acids. Trimming stripped 0 bases from V and 0 bases from J, with 8 bases between. Germline CDR1 reads MNHEY; CDR2 reads SVGAGI. The CDR3, as DNA: TGTGCCAGCAGTTACTCTGCTCGAGCTAACTATGGCTACACCTTC. This codes for CASSYSARANYGYTF.

The chain links TRBV5-4 to TRBJ2-1; 9 bases agree with TRBD2. Germline loops: CDR1 SGHNT, CDR2 YYREEE (reference sequence). The ends lost 1 base at V and 1 base at J; junction bases unmatched: 3. The CDR3 length is 16 residues. CDR3: CASSLSLAGSYNEQFF. DNA for the CDR3: TGTGCCAGCAGCTTGTCTCTAGCGGGATCCTACAATGAGCAGTTCTTC.

The chain employs TRBV28 and TRBJ2-5, with 8 bases matching TRBD2. Germline loops: CDR1 MDHEN, CDR2 SYDVKM. Losses at the gene ends were 5 bases for V and 5 bases for J; bases not matched to a gene: 10. The CDR3 loop spans 15 amino acids. The CDR3 loop is CASSQYRGLVETQYF. CDR3 sequence (DNA): TGTGCCAGCAGTCAGTACCGGGGACTAGTCGAGACCCAGTACTTC.